A single sample gave rise to the 3 T cell receptor beta chains below, sequenced in a study of T cell repertoires in cytomegalovirus infection. TCRdb re-called the reads with MiXCR, one entry per CDR3 protein. This table holds about 490,000 distinct CDR3 sequences, 10% to 12% found once. Material for sequencing was PBMCs. The source is a human donor in good health (CMV status not recorded). Some clones in this sample may be carry-over from other donors' samples.

This clonotype was seen many times. One end of the junction does not line up with germline, which may come from a read error. The chain joins TRBV15 to TRBJ1-4; D perhaps matches TRBD1 (5 bases). The germline V gene has CDR1 LNHNV and CDR2 YYDKDF (reference sequence). This CDR3 is 14 amino acids long. As DNA, the CDR3 is TGTGCCACCAGCGGAGAGTGGGGACTTGAAAAACTGTTTTTT. Residues: CATSGEWGLEKLFF. Full variable domain (outside the CDR3, taken from reference TRBV15 and TRBJ1-4): DAMVIQNPRYQVTQFGKPVTLSCSQTLNHNVMYWYQQKSSQAPKLLFHYYDKDFNNEADTPDNFQSRRPNTSFCFLDIRSPGLGDTAMYLCATSGEWGLEKLFFGSGTQLSVL.

This clonotype was observed a handful of times. The chain uses TRBV29-1 and TRBJ2-5; maybe TRBD2 (5 bases). Germline CDR1 is SQVTM and CDR2 is ANQGSEA. V was shortened by 1 base and J by 1 base, with 10 bases between the two germline ends. The CDR3 has 14 amino acids. The CDR3, as DNA: TGCAGCGTTGAAGGTCTGAGGGTCCAAGAGACCCAGTACTTC. Protein sequence: CSVEGLRVQETQYF.

The chain uses TRBV20-1 and TRBJ2-3; the match to TRBD2 covers 9 bases. This CDR3 has 15 amino acids. V gave up 2 bases and J gave up 12 bases; unmatched junction bases: 15. Germline CDR1 is DFQATT and CDR2 is SNEGSKA (reference sequence). As DNA, the CDR3 is TGCAGTGCTAGACCCAACGGGCTAGCGGGGAGTTCACAGTATTTT. Translation: CSARPNGLAGSSQYF.